A selection of T cell receptor beta chains follows, all from one sample in a study of blood T cell repertoires in COVID-19. The assay was immunoSEQ multiplex PCR, and TCRdb's table has in-frame clones only and misses some. The sample consists of approximately 250,000 clones, around 85% of them appearing once. Sample: PBMCs or T cells enriched from blood (not recorded which). The receptors stem from a woman aged 45-65 years with acute COVID-19. Each CDR3 is given with its conserved first and last residue. A D gene is named only where the DNA matches it firmly. Clone size, where shown, is once, few, many, or a class for clones that have expanded.

j_call,clone_size,d_call,v_call,cdr3_nt,cdr3_aa
TRBJ2-1,-,-,TRBV5-4,TGTGCCAGCAGCTTGGACGGGGGATATGAGCAGTTCTTC,CASSLDGGYEQFF
TRBJ2-4,-,TRBD2,TRBV10-3,TGTGCCATCAGTGAGGCTAGCGGGGGGTCGGATATAGCCAAAAACATTCAGTACTTC,CAISEASGGSDIAKNIQYF
TRBJ2-7,-,-,TRBV2,TGTGCCAGCAGGAAACCTAATCGGGACTTAAACTCCTACGAGCAGTACTTC,CASRKPNRDLNSYEQYF
TRBJ2-3,-,-,TRBV11-2,TGTGCCAGCAGCAATGGGGGCGGCACAGATACGCAGTATTTT,CASSNGGGTDTQYF
TRBJ2-5,once,TRBD2,TRBV2,TGTGCCAGCACTGAGCGGGGAGATAGAGAGACCCAGTACTTC,CASTERGDRETQYF
TRBJ1-2,-,TRBD1,TRBV28,TGTGCCAGCAGCCGGACAGGGGGAAGTAATGGCTACACCTTC,CASSRTGGSNGYTF
TRBJ1-2,-,-,TRBV7-9,TGTGCCAGCAGCGCTGAGAAGGTCATGGGGAGATATGGCTACACCTTC,CASSAEKVMGRYGYTF
TRBJ1-2,-,TRBD1,TRBV7-2,TGTGCCAGCAGCCGGCCGGGACAGGGGGCGCAGAACACCTTC,CASSRPGQGAQNTF
TRBJ1-5,-,-,TRBV19,TGTGCCAGTAGTACGTCCGGGATTCAGAATCAGCCCCAGCATTTT,CASSTSGIQNQPQHF
TRBJ2-2,-,-,TRBV7-3,TGTGCCAGCAGCCCCCCCTCCGGGGGAAACACCGGGGAGCTGTTTTTT,CASSPPSGGNTGELFF
TRBJ1-1,-,-,TRBV5-1,TGCGCCAGCAGCTTGAGAGTAGCAAACACTGAAGCTTTCTTT,CASSLRVANTEAFF
TRBJ1-3,once,-,TRBV2,TGTGCCAGCAGGGAACAGGGTTTCTCTGGAAACACCATATATTTT,CASREQGFSGNTIYF
TRBJ2-7,few,-,TRBV6-2/TRBV6-3,TGTGCCAGCAGCCGGCCTGGTCTCCACGAGCAGTACTTC,CASSRPGLHEQYF
TRBJ1-1,few,TRBD1,TRBV30,TGTGCCTGGGGAAACTTAGGACAGGCGTTCTCTGAAGCTTTCTTT,CAWGNLGQAFSEAFF
TRBJ1-2,-,-,TRBV30,TGTGCCTGGGATATCGGTGCGGGCTACACCTTC,CAWDIGAGYTF
TRBJ1-1,few,-,TRBV18,TGTGCCAGCTCACCGACCAGGGGTGGCACTGAAGCTTTCTTT,CASSPTRGGTEAFF
TRBJ1-5,many,TRBD1,TRBV7-8,TGTGCCAGCAGCACGACAGGGAACCAGCCCCAGCATTTT,CASSTTGNQPQHF
TRBJ1-4,-,-,TRBV21-1,TGTGCCAGCAGCAAAGCGGTCAGAAATAATGAAAAACTGTTTTTT,CASSKAVRNNEKLFF
TRBJ1-5,few,-,TRBV19,TGTGCCAGTAGTGCATCAGTTAATCAGCCCCAGCATTTT,CASSASVNQPQHF
TRBJ1-3,once,-,TRBV11-2,TGTGCCACAGGCCAAGGACAGGGAAACACCATATATTTT,CATGQGQGNTIYF
TRBJ2-1,-,TRBD2,TRBV9,TGTGCCAGCACCCGTGGGGCGGGGGGCCTCCACAATGAGCAGTTCTTC,CASTRGAGGLHNEQFF
TRBJ2-4,-,-,TRBV7-2,TGTGCCAGCAGCCAGGACAGCGCTAAAAACATTCAGTACTTC,CASSQDSAKNIQYF
TRBJ2-5,-,-,TRBV3-1/TRBV3-2,TGTGCCAGCAGCCAAAGCAGCAGGGAAGAGACCCAGTACTTC,CASSQSSREETQYF
TRBJ2-5,-,-,TRBV7-7,TGTGCCAGCAGCTTAGGTCGGGGCCAGGGGGGCAGCGAGACCCAGTACTTC,CASSLGRGQGGSETQYF
TRBJ2-2,-,TRBD1,TRBV7-9,TGTGCCAGCAGCACGGGACAGGGTGTCGGGGAGCTGTTTTTT,CASSTGQGVGELFF
TRBJ1-1,-,-,TRBV5-1,TGCGCCAGCAGCTTGGCCCTGGCAGGGAACACTGAAGCTTTCTTT,CASSLALAGNTEAFF
TRBJ1-3,-,TRBD1,TRBV6-2/TRBV6-3,TGTGCCAGCAGTTCACCCTGGACAGGGGCTGGAAACACCATATATTTT,CASSSPWTGAGNTIYF
TRBJ1-5,once,-,TRBV2,TGTGCCGGTTATCTCGGAGGTTCGGGCAATCAGCCCCAGCATTTT,CAGYLGGSGNQPQHF
TRBJ2-3,-,TRBD1,TRBV5-4,TGTGCCAGCAGCTCAGGGACAGGGGGCTTGGATACGCAGTATTTT,CASSSGTGGLDTQYF
TRBJ2-7,-,-,TRBV5-1,TGCGCCAGCAGCTTGGTTTCGGCAGGATCCACCTACGAGCAGTACTTC,CASSLVSAGSTYEQYF
TRBJ2-5,few,TRBD1,TRBV11-2,TGTGCCAGCAGCTTAGCTCGGACAGGGGCCGGGGAGACCCAGTACTTC,CASSLARTGAGETQYF
TRBJ1-1,-,-,TRBV30,TGTGCCTGGAGTTCCCGGGGGAACACTGAAGCTTTCTTT,CAWSSRGNTEAFF
TRBJ1-4,-,-,TRBV10-1,TGCGCCAGCAATATTAGGGAGCGGGCTAATGAAAAACTGTTTTTT,CASNIRERANEKLFF
TRBJ2-7,-,-,TRBV19,TGTGCCAGTAGTATGGGGCAGTTATATCAGTACTTC,CASSMGQLYQYF
TRBJ1-2,-,-,TRBV2,TGTGCCAGCAGTAGGACTGCGAACTATGGCTACACCTTC,CASSRTANYGYTF
TRBJ1-1,few,-,TRBV7-9,TGTGCCAGCAGCTTTGGGGAGAGCGCTGAAGCTTTCTTT,CASSFGESAEAFF
TRBJ2-3,once,-,TRBV4-1,TGCGCCAGCAGCCAACAACAGGGTGGGGGAACAGATACGCAGTATTTT,CASSQQQGGGTDTQYF
TRBJ2-1,-,TRBD1,TRBV27,TGTGCCAGCAGACCAACAGGGGGAGACTACAATGAGCAGTTCTTC,CASRPTGGDYNEQFF
TRBJ1-3,-,-,TRBV19,TGTGCCAGTAGTATTGCGGGGAGCTCTGGAAACACCATATATTTT,CASSIAGSSGNTIYF
TRBJ1-2,-,-,TRBV4-3,TGCGCCAGCAGCCAAGATTCGGACACTAACTATGGCTACACCTTC,CASSQDSDTNYGYTF
TRBJ1-2,-,TRBD1,TRBV4-3,TGCGCCAGCAGCCAAGATTTCGGGACAGGGTACTATGGCTACACCTTC,CASSQDFGTGYYGYTF
TRBJ1-2,-,-,TRBV29-1,TGCAGCGTTGTGAAGGGAGACAGGAGCCTCTATGGCTACACCTTC,CSVVKGDRSLYGYTF
TRBJ1-5,-,-,TRBV7-9,TGTGCCAGCAGCACCGGCGGGAATCAGCCCCAGCATTTT,CASSTGGNQPQHF
TRBJ1-3,-,TRBD1,TRBV5-1,TGCGCCAGCAGCTTGAGGCCTAGGACAGGTCGTACTGGAAACACCATATATTTT,CASSLRPRTGRTGNTIYF
TRBJ2-5,once,-,TRBV5-1,TGCGCCAGCAAGGAGACGGAGACCCAGTACTTC,CASKETETQYF
TRBJ1-1,-,-,TRBV12-3/TRBV12-4,TGTGCCAGCAGACGAGAGTTGAACACTGAAGCTTTCTTT,CASRRELNTEAFF
TRBJ2-2,-,-,TRBV4-3,TGCGCCAGCAGCCAAGATCGGGGTGGGAACACCGGGGAGCTGTTTTTT,CASSQDRGGNTGELFF
TRBJ1-1,-,TRBD1,TRBV29-1,TGCAGCGCTGGACAGGGTTCCACTGAAGCTTTCTTT,CSAGQGSTEAFF
TRBJ1-2,-,-,TRBV9,TGTGCCAGCAGTTCATCCAATCTCGGGTATGGCTACACCTTC,CASSSSNLGYGYTF
TRBJ1-2,-,TRBD1,TRBV6-5,TGTGCCAGCAGGACGACAGGGTTGGGAAACTATGGCTACACCTTC,CASRTTGLGNYGYTF